These 7 T cell receptor beta chains share one sample of origin, sequenced in a study of T cells in localized non-small cell lung cancer. TCRdb keeps only in-frame clones here, not all; method: immunoSEQ multiplex PCR. The data contain 61,000 or so clones, around 86% of them seen just once; the ten biggest clones take up 5.2%. Sequenced material: peripheral blood, taken before any cancer treatment. Receptor source: a woman aged 35 to 75 with stage I lung adenocarcinoma.

V is TRBV30 and J is TRBJ1-1; no reliable D call. Germline-derived CDR1 and CDR2 are GTSNPN and SVGIG (reference sequence). V was shortened by 2 bases and J by 9 bases, with 16 bases between the two germline ends. The CDR3 extends over 13 amino acids. The CDR3 DNA reads as TGTGCCTGGAGTTCCTCGACCAAATTGAAAGCTTTCTTT. Its protein product is CAWSSSTKLKAFF.

The genes are TRBV7-2 and TRBJ1-2; 9 positions agree with TRBD1. V lost 4 bases, J lost 2 bases, and 8 bases stayed unmatched. The germline V gene has CDR1 SGHTA and CDR2 FQGNSA. The CDR3 is 16 residues long. The DNA of the CDR3 is TGTGCCAGCAGCTATACGCCCGGGACAGGGAACTATGGCTACACCTTC. It codes for CASSYTPGTGNYGYTF.

The rearrangement joins TRBV6-5 to TRBJ2-7; no reliable D call. Deletions cut 3 bases from V and 2 bases from J, with 11 bases between. CDR3 size: 14 residues. Germline V gene sequence: CDR1 MNHEY, CDR2 SVGAGI. The DNA for the CDR3 is TGTGCCAGCAGTTATGGGCAGGCCGCCTACGAGCAGTACTTC. Encoded protein: CASSYGQAAYEQYF.

The rearrangement joins TRBV19 to TRBJ2-1; TRBD2 agrees at 8 bases. CDR1 is LNHDA and CDR2 is SQIVND in the germline V gene (reference sequence). V shed 6 bases, J shed 6 bases, and the junction held 4 bases outside the gene matches. The CDR3 runs 13 residues. CDR3 sequence: CASSPGLVNEQFF. DNA for the CDR3: TGTGCCAGTAGCCCGGGACTAGTCAATGAGCAGTTCTTC.

This clone was picked up a small number of times. This sequence joins TRBV6-5 and TRBJ1-6; perhaps TRBD1 as D (6 bases). Germline CDR1 reads MNHEY; CDR2 reads SVGAGI. This CDR3 is built from 15 residues. Trimming pared 0 bases from V and 10 bases from J, leaving 13 bases between. DNA for the CDR3: TGTGCCAGCAGTTACTCAGGTCAGGGGAAGTCACCCCTCCACTTT. Translated: CASSYSGQGKSPLHF.

The chain has TRBV4-3 and TRBJ1-2, with D uncertain. Trimming left V 4 bases short and J 6 bases short, with 6 bases between. CDR1 is LGHNA and CDR2 is YSLEER in the germline V gene. CDR3 size: 11 residues. This chain's CDR3 is CASSPGNGYTF. CDR3 bases: TGCGCCAGCAGCCCGGGGAATGGCTACACCTTC.

The V and J genes are TRBV11-2 and TRBJ1-1; D not resolved. Germline CDR1 SGHAT, CDR2 FQNNGV. Between the trimmed V and J ends, which lost 0 bases and 1 base, there was a span of 9 bases. The CDR3 spans 15 residues. The CDR3 protein is CASSLEAGKNTEAFF. Written as DNA, the CDR3 is TGTGCCAGCAGCTTAGAGGCGGGAAAGAACACTGAAGCTTTCTTT.